The subject of this entry is one TCR beta chain. Method: immunoSEQ multiplex PCR; TCRdb's copy keeps in-frame clones and lacks some. Here the sample spans tens of thousands of clones, about 91% being singletons. The data were obtained in a study of T cell changes during pregnancy in multiple sclerosis. This CDR3 has 13 residues. Trimming shortened V by 3 bases and J by 4 bases, and 12 bases separated the two germline ends. Germline-derived CDR1 and CDR2 are SQVTM and ANQGSEA. This material consisted of CD4+ T cells from peripheral blood mononuclear cells, taken after pregnancy. The V and J genes are TRBV29-1 and TRBJ2-5; D possibly corresponds to TRBD2 (5 bases). The receptor's source is a female donor in good health, enrolled as a control in a pregnancy study. The CDR3 DNA sequence: TGCAGCGTTGATTCGGGGATGGGAGAGACCCAGTACTTC. Encoded protein: CSVDSGMGETQYF.